This TCR beta chain was recovered during a study of T-cell memory formation after mild COVID-19. Study results and limitations: Some SARS-CoV-2-responding clones were already detected in memory before infection.

TCRdb reprocessed the 5' RACE reads via MiXCR and lists one record per CDR3 protein. This sample has about 420,000 distinct CDR3 sequences, with 23% found just once. The CDR3 extends over 15 amino acids. Germline-derived CDR1 and CDR2 are SGDLS and YYNGEE. The V end was cut by 2 bases, the J end by 3 bases, with 15 bases between. This clonotype occurred a few times. Its specificity is unknown. Sequencing was carried out using PBMCs or a T cell subset sorted from them (not recorded which). This clonotype was sampled from an adult woman who had mild COVID-19 (a few samples of this study predate the infection). Cell type and time point are not known. The V call is TRBV9, the J call TRBJ2-7; D is tentatively TRBD1 or TRBD2 (6 bases each). The CDR3 nucleotides are TGTGCCAGCAGCGTCAGCCCCGGGGGCAACTACGAGCAGTACTTC. This translates into CASSVSPGGNYEQYF.